This is a list of T cell receptor beta chains from one sample in a study of shared clonotypes between healthy human individuals. The protocol was immunoSEQ multiplex PCR, while the TCRdb copy is restricted to in-frame clones and leaves out a portion. The sample carries fewer than 550,000 clones, 75% to 80% recorded once. Input material: PBMCs. The receptors shown here come from a woman aged 35 to 49 in good health. Some clones in this sample may be carry-over from other donors' samples. The CDR3 runs from the conserved cysteine through the conserved F or W. The D gene is left open where the match is weak. The size entry is marked missing in some rows and otherwise reads once, few, many or a size class.

J	V	size	D	CDR3	DNA
TRBJ1-2	TRBV2	NA	TRBD1	CGGRGLSPTDGYTF	TGTGGAGGGAGGGGGCTCTCTCCCACAGATGGCTACACCTTC
TRBJ2-5	TRBV7-2	many	TRBD2	CASSFLAGGPGGQYF	TGTGCCAGCAGCTTCCTAGCGGGAGGACCGGGGGGCCAGTACTTC
TRBJ1-5	TRBV2	few	NA	CASSESGYQPQHF	TGTGCCAGCAGTGAATCGGGTTACCAGCCCCAGCATTTT
TRBJ2-7	TRBV5-6	NA	NA	CASTVSGYSYEQYF	TGTGCCAGCACCGTTAGCGGTTACTCCTACGAGCAGTACTTC
TRBJ1-2	TRBV2	once	TRBD1	CASSEDRDRAYGYTF	TGTGCCAGCAGCGAAGACCGGGACAGGGCTTATGGCTACACCTTC
TRBJ2-2	TRBV4-2	NA	TRBD2	CASSQGTSGIIGELFF	TGTGCCAGCAGCCAAGGTACTAGCGGGATTATCGGGGAGCTGTTTTTT
TRBJ2-3	TRBV5-1	NA	NA	CASSLDTSSTDTQYF	TGCGCCAGCAGCTTGGACACCTCTAGCACAGATACGCAGTATTTT
TRBJ1-1	TRBV12-5	NA	NA	CASGLEGRGAEAFF	TGTGCTAGTGGTTTGGAGGGGAGAGGGGCTGAAGCTTTCTTT
TRBJ1-5	TRBV19	NA	NA	CASSERTAGYNQPQHF	TGTGCCAGTAGTGAGCGGACGGCCGGCTACAATCAGCCCCAGCATTTT
TRBJ2-2	TRBV30	few	TRBD1	CAWSVFPGQLITEANTGELFF	TGTGCCTGGAGTGTATTTCCGGGACAGCTGATAACGGAAGCGAACACCGGGGAGCTGTTTTTT
TRBJ2-2	TRBV12-5	NA	TRBD1	CASGPTTGPGELFF	TGTGCTAGTGGTCCGACGACAGGGCCCGGGGAGCTGTTTTTT
TRBJ2-7	TRBV7-2	NA	NA	CASRGAGTYEQYF	TGTGCCAGCAGAGGGGCAGGGACCTACGAGCAGTACTTC
TRBJ2-1	TRBV9	NA	NA	CASSVSSGGPYNEQFF	TGTGCCAGCAGCGTATCCAGCGGAGGTCCCTACAATGAGCAGTTCTTC
TRBJ2-6	TRBV10-3	NA	NA	CAISAGANVLTF	TGTGCCATCAGTGCTGGGGCCAACGTCCTGACTTTC
TRBJ2-7	TRBV6-1	NA	NA	CASSENYLTTYEQYF	TGTGCCAGCAGTGAAAACTATCTCACGACCTACGAGCAGTACTTC
TRBJ1-4	TRBV18	NA	TRBD1	CASSPRQGTTNEKLFF	TGTGCCAGCTCACCAAGACAGGGAACGACTAATGAAAAACTGTTTTTT
TRBJ2-6	TRBV7-3	NA	NA	CASSPTQLGSGANVLTF	TGTGCCAGCAGCCCCACCCAATTGGGATCTGGGGCCAACGTCCTGACTTTC
TRBJ2-7	TRBV7-8	NA	NA	CASSSDSTLYEQYF	TGTGCCAGCAGCTCGGACTCTACCCTCTACGAGCAGTACTTC
TRBJ1-1	TRBV5-1	NA	NA	CASRFVLQGSSEAFF	TGCGCCAGCAGATTTGTCCTGCAGGGAAGTTCTGAAGCTTTCTTT
TRBJ2-5	TRBV28	NA	NA	CASKGEEETQYF	TGTGCCAGCAAGGGTGAAGAAGAGACCCAGTACTTC
TRBJ2-2	TRBV5-1	few	TRBD2	CASSTGLAGYTGELFF	TGCGCCAGCAGCACGGGACTAGCGGGATACACCGGGGAGCTGTTTTTT
TRBJ1-5	TRBV7-9	NA	NA	CASSLDGGSINQPQHF	TGTGCCAGCAGCTTGGATGGGGGATCGATCAATCAGCCCCAGCATTTT
TRBJ2-7	TRBV4-1	few	NA	CASSQEGLLGAYEQYF	TGCGCCAGCAGCCAAGAGGGGCTCCTAGGGGCCTACGAGCAGTACTTC
TRBJ2-7	TRBV27	NA	NA	CASSSWGLAREQYF	TGTGCCAGCAGTTCCTGGGGGCTCGCGAGGGAGCAGTACTTC
TRBJ1-2	TRBV5-4	once	NA	CASSPTLGREVRGYTF	TGTGCCAGCAGCCCAACCCTAGGAAGGGAGGTACGTGGCTACACCTTC
TRBJ2-7	TRBV7-9	NA	NA	CASSLVGQTSYEQYF	TGTGCCAGCAGCTTAGTAGGACAGACCTCCTACGAGCAGTACTTC
TRBJ1-2	TRBV11-2	NA	NA	CASTNPNANYGYTF	TGTGCCAGCACCAATCCAAACGCTAACTATGGCTACACCTTC
TRBJ2-7	TRBV28	few	TRBD2	CASTQLAGVYEQYF	TGTGCCAGCACCCAACTAGCGGGAGTCTACGAGCAGTACTTC
TRBJ2-1	TRBV5-1	once	TRBD2	CASSFLAGVRGEQFF	TGCGCCAGCAGCTTCCTAGCGGGAGTTAGGGGTGAGCAGTTCTTC
TRBJ1-4	TRBV15	NA	NA	CATSRGGDNEKLFF	TGTGCCACCAGCAGAGGGGGCGACAATGAAAAACTGTTTTTT
TRBJ2-1	TRBV28	NA	TRBD1	CASSFSGTGGNEQFF	TGTGCCAGCAGTTTCTCCGGGACAGGGGGCAATGAGCAGTTCTTC
TRBJ2-3	TRBV28	NA	TRBD2	CASSTPTPPIGLENTDTQYF	TGTGCCAGCAGTACCCCTACCCCCCCCATTGGACTAGAAAACACAGATACGCAGTATTTT
TRBJ1-5	TRBV19	few	TRBD1	CAAHGTGGQPQHF	TGTGCGGCCCACGGGACAGGGGGTCAGCCCCAGCATTTT
TRBJ1-1	TRBV7-9	NA	NA	CASSSMGVLNTEAFF	TGTGCCAGCAGCTCCATGGGGGTTTTAAACACTGAAGCTTTCTTT
TRBJ1-4	TRBV15	NA	NA	CATSRQAGTWEKLFF	TGTGCCACCAGCAGGCAGGCGGGAACCTGGGAAAAACTGTTTTTT
TRBJ2-5	TRBV11-2	NA	NA	CASSLERGTLFGGETQYF	TGTGCCAGCAGCTTAGAAAGGGGGACTCTCTTCGGAGGGGAGACCCAGTACTTC
TRBJ2-7	TRBV29-1	once	NA	CSVEEQGRHQLLHEQYF	TGCAGCGTTGAAGAACAGGGGAGGCACCAGCTTCTGCACGAGCAGTACTTC
TRBJ2-2	TRBV6-4	few	NA	CASSAAWGDTGELFF	TGTGCCAGCAGCGCGGCCTGGGGGGACACCGGGGAGCTGTTTTTT